This T cell receptor beta chain was identified during a study of neurological immune-mediated disorders. cDNA synthesis was performed by 5'RACE with 10-nucleotide random UMIs. TCRdb used MiXCR to reprocess the 5' RACE reads, holding one entry per CDR3 protein. Of more than 95,000 distinct CDR3 sequences in the sample, 10% to 11% are singletons; the top ten hold around 3.1%. Trimming took off 2 bases at V and 0 bases at J, with 7 bases between the two ends. The CDR3 is made up of 14 amino acids. CDR1 is SQVTM and CDR2 is ANQGSEA in the germline V gene. At least ten counts were recorded for this clonotype. What it recognizes is unknown. The time point was: longitudinal time-point 3. It was from 2 million PBMCs stored at -80 C that the unsorted libraries were obtained. Findings and caveats of the study: HTLV-1-associated myelopathy displayed the greatest TCR clonal expansion, and multiple sclerosis exhibited the smallest, lower than that of healthy controls.

The TCR was taken from a female donor with HTLV-1-associated myelopathy (HAM/TSP). Sequencing was performed on PBMCs. The chain employs TRBV29-1 and TRBJ1-4; D uncertain. Here the CDR3 reads CSVERDATNEKLFF. The CDR3 DNA reads TGCAGCGTTGAAAGGGATGCAACTAATGAAAAACTGTTTTTT.